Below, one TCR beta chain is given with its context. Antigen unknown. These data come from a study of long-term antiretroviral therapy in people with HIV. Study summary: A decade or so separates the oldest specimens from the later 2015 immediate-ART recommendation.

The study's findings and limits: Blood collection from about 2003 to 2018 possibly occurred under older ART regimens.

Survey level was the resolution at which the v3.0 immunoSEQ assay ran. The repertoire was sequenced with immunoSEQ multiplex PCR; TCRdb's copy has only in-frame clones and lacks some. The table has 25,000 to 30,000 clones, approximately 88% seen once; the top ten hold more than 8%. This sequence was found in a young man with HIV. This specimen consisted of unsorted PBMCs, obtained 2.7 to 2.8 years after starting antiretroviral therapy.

CDR3 sequence (DNA): TGTGCCAGTAGTATTGGAGGCGGCAGGGCGGGTCAGCCCCAGCATTTT. Amino acids: CASSIGGGRAGQPQHF. The genes are TRBV19 and TRBJ1-5; the D gene is possibly TRBD1 (5 bases). Germline lookup yields CDR1 LNHDA and CDR2 SQIVND (reference sequence). The CDR3 sequence is 16 residues long. V lost 3 bases and J lost 6, with 18 bases in between.